This T cell receptor beta chain was sequenced during a study of CD8 T cells in Susac syndrome. A remark on this clonotype: The antigen is unknown.

In blood CD8+ and CD4+ T cells, TCR beta underwent sequencing. TEMRA cells were FACS-enriched, while CD8+ and CD4+ T cells were negatively isolated. The V and J ends lost 7 bases and 6 bases respectively, with 15 bases between them. This CDR3 has 13 residues. CDR1 MNHNY and CDR2 SVGAGI come from the germline V gene (reference sequence). Study results and limitations: In total CD8+ repertoires, roughly 17 Susac-specific public clones were detected, and CD8+ TEMRA repertoires contained 5 or 6.

Random hexamers were used to reverse transcribe an amount of about 0.5 to 1 ug RNA. An immunoSEQ multiplex PCR amplified TCR beta CDR3 over 54 Vbeta and 13 Jbeta. TCRdb reanalysed the immunoSEQ multiplex PCR reads using MiXCR and keeps one entry per CDR3 protein. The repertoire includes 65,000 to 95,000 distinct CDR3 sequences, 94% of them detected once, and around 0.94% sits in the top ten. The sample consisted of CD8+ T cells from PBMCs. This chain uses TRBV6-6 with TRBJ2-5; D not resolved. The TCR comes from a human donor with Susac syndrome. The DNA of the CDR3 is TGTGCCAGCACTCGCTTAGCCAGGAAGACCCAGTACTTC. Its translation: CASTRLARKTQYF.